This T cell receptor beta chain was recovered during a study of blood T cell repertoires in COVID-19. About the study: PBMCs, B-cell-depleted T cells, or T cells provided the cDNA or gDNA that made up the material.

In the study's own analysis: Estimation of nucleated cell counts relied on the amplification of reference gene primers. Here immunoSEQ multiplex PCR was the method, and the copy in TCRdb shows in-frame clones only, minus some. Clone size and the V and J calls come from that table; the DNA yielded D and trimming. Of roughly 200,000 clones listed, around 90% are singletons. Everyone who took part was roughly 18 to 89 years old, and they came from about two dozen US areas. The receptor comes from a young woman who had recovered from COVID-19. Sequencing input: PBMCs or T cells enriched from blood (not recorded which).

The CDR3 region is CASSLEGAGNTEAFF. CDR3 nucleotides: TGTGCCAGCAGCTTAGAAGGTGCGGGGAACACTGAAGCTTTCTTT. The chain uses TRBV7-3 and TRBJ1-1; D unclear. Trimming removed 2 bases at V and 1 base at J, with 11 bases between. The V gene's germline CDR1 is SGHTA and CDR2 FQGTGA. The CDR3 loop spans 15 amino acids.